This T cell receptor beta chain was retrieved from a study of control samples from healthy donors and cancer patients. Sequencing was performed with immunoSEQ multiplex PCR; in TCRdb, only in-frame clones are kept and a portion is missing. This table has about 84,000 clones, 91% appearing once. Sequenced: blood. The source is a man aged 45-60 years in good health.

CDR3 sequence: CATSSFKGGRSPLHF. Here the CDR3 DNA reads TGTGCCACCAGCAGTTTTAAGGGAGGTCGCTCACCCCTCCACTTT. This chain joins TRBV15 and TRBJ1-6; no firm D call. V lost 3 bases and J 10 bases, leaving 16 bases between the germline ends. Per germline, CDR1 LNHNV and CDR2 YYDKDF (reference sequence). The CDR3 totals 15 residues.